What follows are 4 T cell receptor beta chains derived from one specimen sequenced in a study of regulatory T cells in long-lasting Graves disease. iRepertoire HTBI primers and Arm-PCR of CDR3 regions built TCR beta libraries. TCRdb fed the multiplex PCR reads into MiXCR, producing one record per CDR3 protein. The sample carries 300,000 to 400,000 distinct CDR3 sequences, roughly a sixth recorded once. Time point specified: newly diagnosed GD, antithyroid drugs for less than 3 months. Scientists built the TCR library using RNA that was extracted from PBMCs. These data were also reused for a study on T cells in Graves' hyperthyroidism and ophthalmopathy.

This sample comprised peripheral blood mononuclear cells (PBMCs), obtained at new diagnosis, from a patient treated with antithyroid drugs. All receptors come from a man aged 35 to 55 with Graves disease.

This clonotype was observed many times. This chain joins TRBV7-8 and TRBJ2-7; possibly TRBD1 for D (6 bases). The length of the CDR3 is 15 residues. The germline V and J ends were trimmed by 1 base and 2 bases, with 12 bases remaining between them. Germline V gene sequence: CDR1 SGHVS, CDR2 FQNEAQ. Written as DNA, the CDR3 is TGTGCCAGCAGCTTAGTAGGGGGAACTCCCTACGAGCAGTACTTC. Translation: CASSLVGGTPYEQYF. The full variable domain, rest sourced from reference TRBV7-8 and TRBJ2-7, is GAGVSQSPRYKVAKRGQDVALRCDPISGHVSLFWYQQALGQGPEFLTYFQNEAQLDKSGLPSDRFFAERPEGSVSTLKIQRTQQEDSAVYLCASSLVGGTPYEQYFGPGTRLTVT.

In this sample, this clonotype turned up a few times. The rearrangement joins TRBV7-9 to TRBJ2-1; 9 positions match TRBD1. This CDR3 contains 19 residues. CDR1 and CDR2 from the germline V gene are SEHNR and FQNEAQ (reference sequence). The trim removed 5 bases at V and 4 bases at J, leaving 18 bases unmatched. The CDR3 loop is CASSGQQGADPSIYNEQFF. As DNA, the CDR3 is TGTGCCAGCAGCGGCCAACAGGGGGCCGATCCATCAATTTACAATGAGCAGTTCTTC. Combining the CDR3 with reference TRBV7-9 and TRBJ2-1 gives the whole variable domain DTGVSQNPRHKITKRGQNVTFRCDPISEHNRLYWYRQTLGQGPEFLTYFQNEAQLEKSRLLSDRFSAERPKGSFSTLEIQRTEQGDSAMYLCASSGQQGADPSIYNEQFFGPGTRLTVL.

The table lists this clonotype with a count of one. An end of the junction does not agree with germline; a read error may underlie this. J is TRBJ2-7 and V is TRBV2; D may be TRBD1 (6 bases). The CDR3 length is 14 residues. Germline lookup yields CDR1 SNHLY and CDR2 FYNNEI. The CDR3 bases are TGTGCCTGCAGTCCCCGGGGACATAACTACGAGCAGTACTTC. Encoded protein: CACSPRGHNYEQYF.

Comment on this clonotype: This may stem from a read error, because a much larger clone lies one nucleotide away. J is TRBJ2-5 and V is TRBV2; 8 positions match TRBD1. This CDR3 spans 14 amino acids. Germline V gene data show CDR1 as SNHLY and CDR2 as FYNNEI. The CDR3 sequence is CVSRRTGPQETQYF. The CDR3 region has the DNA TGTGTCAGCAGGCGGACAGGGCCTCAAGAGACCCAGTACTTC.